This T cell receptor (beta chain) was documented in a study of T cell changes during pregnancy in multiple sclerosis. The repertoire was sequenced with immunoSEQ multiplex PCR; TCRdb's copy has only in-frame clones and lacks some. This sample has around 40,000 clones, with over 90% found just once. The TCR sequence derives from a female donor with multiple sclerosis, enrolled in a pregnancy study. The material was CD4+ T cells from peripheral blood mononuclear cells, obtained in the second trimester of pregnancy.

CDR3 in DNA: TGTGCCAGCAGCCCGGCCGGGACAGAAAACTATGGCTACACCTTC. Translation gives CASSPAGTENYGYTF. The chain has TRBV6-1 and TRBJ1-2; 7 bases are a match to TRBD1. Germline V gene data show CDR1 as MNHNS and CDR2 as SASEGT. The CDR3 runs to 15 residues. After removal of 6 bases from V and 2 bases from J, the junction contained 9 bases not matched to a gene.